What follows are 5 T cell receptor beta chains derived from one specimen sequenced in a study of cytomegalovirus exposure and HLA in healthy donors (TCRdb year 2017). The library was generated by the immunoSEQ multiplex PCR assay. For the multiplex PCR, a mixture combining 60 forward primers for TCR Vbeta segments and 13 reverse primers for TCR Jbeta segments was used. The immuneACCESS repertoire file appears here via TCRdb, limited to in-frame rearrangements. These files lack a portion of the clones; in checked studies, under half of the deficit traces to unresolved V genes, and the cause of the others is not known. The sample table contains about 190,000 clones; only one count was recorded for around 79% of them. 1.6% of the sample rests with the top ten. What was sequenced was PBMCs. Every receptor here comes from a woman aged 18-29 years in good health and CMV-seronegative.

The chain uses TRBV27 and TRBJ2-7; 7 bases agree with TRBD1. This CDR3 region has 13 residues. V was clipped by 9 bases and J by 3 bases; unmatched bases: 8. Per the germline V gene, CDR1 is MNHEY and CDR2 is SMNVEV (reference sequence). The CDR3 reads CASAGQGDYEQYF. The CDR3 DNA sequence: TGTGCCAGTGCCGGGCAGGGGGACTACGAGCAGTACTTC.

This clone is a singleton in its sample. CDR3 nucleotides: TGTGCCAGCAGTTACCGGACTAGCGGGGACTACGAGCAGTACTTC. Translating gives CASSYRTSGDYEQYF. The chain combines TRBV6-5 with TRBJ2-7, with TRBD2 matching over 12 bases. The CDR3 is 15 amino acids. In germline, CDR1 is MNHEY, CDR2 SVGAGI. The V segment lost 2 bases and the J segment 3 bases; nucleotides outside the gene matches: 2.

This rearrangement joins TRBV6-5 to TRBJ2-4, with unresolved D. CDR1 is MNHEY and CDR2 is SVGAGI in the germline V gene. Between the trimmed V and J ends, which lost 10 bases and 0 bases, there was a span of 13 bases. The CDR3 extends over 14 amino acids. The CDR3 reads CATSDRLAKNIQYF. CDR3 nucleotide sequence: TGTGCCACCTCAGACCGACTAGCCAAAAACATTCAGTACTTC.

The V and J genes are TRBV4-3 and TRBJ1-1, with 9 bases that match TRBD1. V was pared by 3 bases and J by 1 base, with 0 bases of the junction left unmatched. In germline, CDR1 is LGHNA, CDR2 YSLEER. The CDR3 is made up of 14 amino acids. The CDR3 bases are TGCGCCAGCAGCCAGGGACAGGGGAACACTGAAGCTTTCTTT. Protein: CASSQGQGNTEAFF.

In DNA form, the CDR3 reads TGCGCCAGCAGCTTGGAGGGAGGAAGGTACACCGGGGAGCTGTTTTTT. It is translated as CASSLEGGRYTGELFF. The chain joins TRBV5-1 to TRBJ2-2, with a tentative D call TRBD2 (6 bases). The V end was cut by 0 bases, the J end by 3 bases, with 12 bases between. The CDR3 is 16 residues long. Germline V gives CDR1 SGHRS, CDR2 YFSETQ.